The 2 T cell receptor beta chains below were found in one sample sequenced in a study of cytomegalovirus exposure and HLA in healthy donors. The PCR had 60 Vbeta and 13 Jbeta primers. Assay used: immunoSEQ multiplex PCR; TCRdb lists only in-frame clones, some missing. This repertoire shows about 190,000 clones, 87% found once; its top ten account for under 1.2%. The specimen was PBMCs. The receptor source for this set is a boy younger than 10 in good health and CMV-seronegative.

In the case of this clone: A read error may produce the germline difference seen at one junction end. CDR3 nucleotides: TGTGCCCAACTTAACCGCTCAAACAGGGTCAATCAACCCCAGCATTTT. It yields the protein CAQLNRSNRVNQPQHF. The chain uses TRBV19 and TRBJ1-5; weak D call: TRBD1 (6 bases). Germline V gene sequence: CDR1 LNHDA, CDR2 SQIVND (reference sequence). This CDR3 has 16 residues.

J is TRBJ1-1 and V is TRBV27; D gene ambiguous. Germline CDR1 MNHEY, CDR2 SMNVEV (reference sequence). The germline V and J ends were trimmed by 2 bases and 2 bases, with 9 bases remaining between them. This CDR3 has 14 residues. The CDR3 spells CASSLVGGNTEAFF. Here the CDR3 DNA reads TGTGCCAGCAGTTTAGTAGGCGGAAACACTGAAGCTTTCTTT.